These T cell receptor beta chains were read from a single sample in a study of response to subunit inactivated influenza vaccine. TCRdb redid the calling of the RT-PCR reads with MiXCR, one entry per CDR3 protein. Of 450,000 to 600,000 distinct CDR3 sequences detected, 7.6% appear once; the ten largest clones hold around 13%. Sample: PBMCs from blood, taken around 25 months after vaccination. These receptors originate from a man between 50 and 75 years old who received an inactivated influenza vaccine. Each CDR3 is given with its conserved first and last residue. The D gene is left open where the match is weak. Clone size appears in some rows only: once, few, many, or a class for an expanded clone.

CSARVAGGTQYF TGCAGTGCTAGAGTAGCGGGAGGTACGCAGTATTTT TRBV20-1 TRBD2 NA TRBJ2-3
CSVVVAATLGYTF TGCAGCGTTGTTGTGGCGGCTACACTCGGCTACACCTTC TRBV29-1 NA few TRBJ1-2
CASSSRLAGDTYNEQFF TGTGCCAGCAGCTCGAGACTAGCGGGGGATACCTACAATGAGCAGTTCTTC TRBV7-8 TRBD2 few TRBJ2-1
CASSQGLAAQYF TGTGCCAGCAGCCAAGGACTAGCGGCGCAGTATTTT TRBV7-2 TRBD2 NA TRBJ2-3
CASSERILSYEQYF TGTGCCAGCAGTGAGAGAATACTTTCCTACGAGCAGTACTTC TRBV2 NA many TRBJ2-7
CASGTLGNEQFF TGTGCCAGCGGGACCCTGGGCAATGAGCAGTTCTTC TRBV7-8 NA NA TRBJ2-1
CSAFPGLAGETQYF TGCAGTGCTTTTCCAGGACTAGCGGGCGAGACCCAGTACTTC TRBV20-1 TRBD2 NA TRBJ2-5
CASSPELAGGFDYEQFF TGTGCCAGCAGCCCTGAACTAGCGGGAGGGTTCGACTATGAGCAGTTCTTC TRBV5-4 TRBD2 few TRBJ2-1
CASSLTAGASQETQYF TGTGCCAGCAGCTTAACAGCGGGAGCGTCCCAAGAGACCCAGTACTTC TRBV7-2 TRBD2 few TRBJ2-5
CASSYPRSYTGGVVKNEQFF TGTGCCAGCAGTTACCCCCGCTCATATACCGGGGGCGTTGTAAAGAATGAGCAGTTCTTC TRBV6-2/TRBV6-3 NA many TRBJ2-1
CASSYTSLTMGQNLYGYTF TGTGCCAGCAGCTATACCTCTCTAACTATGGGACAGAACCTCTATGGCTACACCTTC TRBV11-1 TRBD1 many TRBJ1-2
CSVERSPSTGDEQFF TGCAGCGTTGAAAGGTCGCCTAGCACGGGCGATGAGCAGTTCTTC TRBV29-1 NA many TRBJ2-1
CATSELAGPYEQYF TGTGCCACCAGCGAGTTAGCGGGGCCCTACGAGCAGTACTTC TRBV15 TRBD2 few TRBJ2-7
CASSSLPSGRAGELFF TGTGCCAGCAGTTCCCTCCCAAGCGGGAGGGCAGGGGAGCTGTTTTTT TRBV27 TRBD2 NA TRBJ2-2
CAIRPGLLGTDTQYF TGTGCCATCAGACCGGGACTACTTGGCACAGATACGCAGTATTTT TRBV10-3 TRBD2 NA TRBJ2-3
CSAARQRGITLAKNIQYF TGCAGTGCTGCTAGACAGCGAGGGATTACCCTAGCCAAAAACATTCAGTACTTC TRBV20-1 NA NA TRBJ2-4
CASRSSGSADTQYF TGTGCCAGCAGATCGAGCGGGAGCGCAGATACGCAGTATTTT TRBV12-3/TRBV12-4 TRBD2 few TRBJ2-3
CASSFPAEQYF TGTGCCAGCAGTTTTCCCGCCGAGCAGTACTTC TRBV6-2/TRBV6-3 NA NA TRBJ2-7
CASSHREGRGYTF TGTGCCAGCAGTCACAGGGAGGGGAGAGGCTACACCTTC TRBV12-3/TRBV12-4 NA NA TRBJ1-2
CASSSPGAIYGYTF TGTGCCAGCAGCTCACCGGGGGCGATCTATGGCTACACCTTC TRBV7-9 NA many TRBJ1-2
CASSLALPPYEQYF TGTGCCAGCAGCTTAGCTCTACCCCCCTACGAGCAGTACTTC TRBV7-9 NA NA TRBJ2-7
CASSQLGTYLEEETQYF TGCGCCAGCAGCCAGTTAGGAACATACCTCGAGGAGGAGACCCAGTACTTC TRBV4-1 NA many TRBJ2-5
CASSPRDPFYEQYF TGTGCCAGCAGCCCTCGGGACCCCTTTTACGAGCAGTACTTC TRBV7-2 NA NA TRBJ2-7
CASSLVRGSSQPQHF TGTGCCAGCAGCTTAGTCAGGGGGTCCTCTCAGCCCCAGCATTTT TRBV7-9 TRBD1 few TRBJ1-5
CASSQVGTGYNEQFF TGTGCCAGCAGCCAGGTTGGGACAGGCTACAATGAGCAGTTCTTC TRBV7-2 TRBD1 NA TRBJ2-1
CASGRIPF TGTGCTAGTGGCCGTATCCCCTTC TRBV12-5 NA NA TRBJ2-1
CSAPDPKGTEQYF TGCAGTGCTCCTGACCCGAAGGGGACCGAGCAGTACTTC TRBV20-1 NA NA TRBJ2-7
CASSHTMGGPPAGYTF TGCGCCAGCAGCCATACTATGGGAGGACCCCCGGCTGGCTACACCTTC TRBV4-3 NA few TRBJ1-2
CASSDGGGSYEQYF TGTGCCAGCAGTGACGGCGGGGGCTCCTACGAGCAGTACTTC TRBV2 TRBD2 few TRBJ2-7
CASSAMNTDTQYF TGCGCCAGCAGCGCCATGAACACAGATACGCAGTATTTT TRBV5-1 NA many TRBJ2-3
CASSSTVRDTTQYF TGTGCCAGCAGCTCGACGGTCAGGGACACTACGCAGTATTTT TRBV7-2 NA few TRBJ2-3
CATSVLDPLAGKYNEQFF TGTGCCACCAGTGTTCTGGATCCACTAGCGGGAAAATACAATGAGCAGTTCTTC TRBV24-1 TRBD2 NA TRBJ2-1
CASSQAGEQYF TGTGCCAGCAGCCAAGCGGGTGAGCAGTACTTC TRBV3-1 NA few TRBJ2-7
CASSLLTQANTGELFF TGCGCCAGCAGCTTGCTTACCCAGGCAAACACCGGGGAGCTGTTTTTT TRBV5-1 NA many TRBJ2-2
CASSEDGTLNEQFF TGCGCCAGCAGTGAGGATGGGACCCTGAATGAGCAGTTCTTC TRBV10-1 NA NA TRBJ2-1
CSARVDLDSNEKLFF TGCAGTGCTAGAGTCGACCTGGATTCGAATGAAAAACTGTTTTTT TRBV20-1 NA many TRBJ1-4
CASSQTPDSPLHF TGTGCCAGCAGCCAAACGCCCGATTCACCCCTCCACTTT TRBV7-2 NA NA TRBJ1-6
CASSSQGQPQHF TGTGCCAGCAGCTCCCAGGGGCAGCCCCAGCATTTT TRBV7-2 NA many TRBJ1-5
CSTTGGTSTDTQYF TGCAGCACCACTGGGGGGACTAGCACAGATACGCAGTATTTT TRBV29-1 NA many TRBJ2-3
CATSRWGQTGELFF TGTGCCACCAGCCGATGGGGGCAGACCGGGGAGCTGTTTTTT TRBV15 NA many TRBJ2-2
CATRRQGNSPLHF TGTGCCACTCGACGGCAGGGTAATTCACCCCTCCACTTT TRBV6-1 NA many TRBJ1-6
CASSQEGNGEGPQHF TGCGCCAGCAGCCAAGAGGGGAACGGGGAGGGGCCCCAGCATTTT TRBV4-1 NA NA TRBJ1-5
CATSRVRDTGELFF TGTGCCACCAGCAGAGTTAGAGACACCGGGGAGCTGTTTTTT TRBV15 NA few TRBJ2-2
CSARDSFWGTDTQYF TGCAGTGCTAGGGATTCCTTTTGGGGCACAGATACGCAGTATTTT TRBV20-1 NA few TRBJ2-3
CASSLYDNTDTQYF TGTGCCAGCAGCTTATATGACAACACAGATACGCAGTATTTT TRBV11-2 NA few TRBJ2-3
CATSDLGVGNEQFF TGTGCCACCAGTGATTTGGGGGTAGGCAATGAGCAGTTCTTC TRBV24-1 NA many TRBJ2-1
CSVRGGQETQYF TGCAGTGTCAGGGGGGGACAAGAGACCCAGTACTTC TRBV20-1 NA few TRBJ2-5
CASSASGSYEQYF TGCGCCAGCAGCGCCTCAGGGTCCTACGAGCAGTACTTC TRBV5-1 NA many TRBJ2-7
CASSRGRGGDTQYF TGCGCCAGCAGCCGCGGCAGGGGTGGGGATACGCAGTATTTT TRBV4-3 NA NA TRBJ2-3
CASSQDRPLQGKYNEQFF TGTGCCAGCAGCCAAGATAGGCCCTTGCAGGGGAAATACAATGAGCAGTTCTTC TRBV3-1 NA many TRBJ2-1
CASSSWREGPETQYF TGTGCCAGCAGCTCTTGGCGGGAGGGCCCGGAGACCCAGTACTTC TRBV7-9 TRBD2 few TRBJ2-5
CSVQGLAGGPYNEQFF TGCAGCGTTCAGGGACTAGCGGGAGGGCCTTACAATGAGCAGTTCTTC TRBV29-1 TRBD2 few TRBJ2-1
CASSEGTTSTDTQYF TGTGCCAGCAGCGAGGGGACTACTAGCACAGATACGCAGTATTTT TRBV9 TRBD2 few TRBJ2-3
CASSYLDRDSYEQYF TGTGCCAGCAGTTACTTGGACCGAGACTCCTACGAGCAGTACTTC TRBV6-2/TRBV6-3 NA few TRBJ2-7